The source of this T cell receptor beta chain is a study of control samples from healthy donors and cancer patients. Libraries were prepared by immunoSEQ multiplex PCR; TCRdb keeps only in-frame clonotypes and omits some of them. The repertoire holds 52,000 or so clones, with about 93% as singletons. Sample: blood. The receptor comes from a man aged 25-45 years in good health.

This CDR3 reads CASSYAQSSYEQYF. CDR3 nucleotide sequence: TGTGCCAGCAGTTATGCGCAGAGCTCCTACGAGCAGTACTTC. The V call is TRBV6-2 or TRBV6-3, the J call TRBJ2-7; no firm D call. The V gene's germline CDR1 is MNHEY and CDR2 SVGEGT. V gave up 3 bases and J gave up 0 bases, with 9 bases separating them. CDR3 size: 14 residues.